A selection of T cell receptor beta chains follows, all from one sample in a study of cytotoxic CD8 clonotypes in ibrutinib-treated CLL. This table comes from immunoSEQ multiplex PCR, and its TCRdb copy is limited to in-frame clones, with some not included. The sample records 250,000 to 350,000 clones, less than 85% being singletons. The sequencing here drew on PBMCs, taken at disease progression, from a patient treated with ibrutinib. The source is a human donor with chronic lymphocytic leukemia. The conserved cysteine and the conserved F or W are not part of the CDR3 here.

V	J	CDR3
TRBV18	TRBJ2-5	ASSPRDRVWETQY
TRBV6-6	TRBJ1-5	ASSYGGNQPQH
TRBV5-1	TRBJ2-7	ASSFATSGDTYEQY
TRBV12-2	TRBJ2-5	ASRLKGQVQETQY
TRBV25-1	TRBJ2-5	ASSGQTGASTQY
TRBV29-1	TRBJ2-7	SVEDRDRGPDEQY
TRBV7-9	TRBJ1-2	ASSSREFYGYT
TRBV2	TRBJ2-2	ASRGDRFTGELF
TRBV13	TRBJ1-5	ASSLGRGIGQPQH
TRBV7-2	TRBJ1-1	ASSLMFTEAF
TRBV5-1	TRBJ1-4	ASSSQGYGDEKLF
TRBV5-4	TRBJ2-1	ASSLASMDEQF
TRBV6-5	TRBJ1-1	ASSTQGLISTEAF
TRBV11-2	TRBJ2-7	ASSLGTGTEQY
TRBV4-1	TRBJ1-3	ASSQEIWTDIPGNTIY
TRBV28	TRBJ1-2	ASSFGGSYGYT
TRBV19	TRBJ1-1	ASSVTGGPNTEAF
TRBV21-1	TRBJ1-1	ASSSAPGQKNTEAF
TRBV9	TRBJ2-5	ASSVAGGGETQY
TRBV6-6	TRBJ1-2	AIKPWGNYGYT
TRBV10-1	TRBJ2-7	ASIRIQFDYEQY
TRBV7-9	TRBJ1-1	ASGYREWDTEAF
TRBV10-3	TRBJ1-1	AIRADTPNTEAF
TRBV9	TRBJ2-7	ASSPSSDPSYEQY
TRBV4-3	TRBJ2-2	ASSQDFGAGELF
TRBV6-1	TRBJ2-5	ASTLTRGLQETQY